Shown below are 31 T cell receptor beta chains from a single sample sequenced in a study of blood T cell repertoires in COVID-19. The method was immunoSEQ multiplex PCR; TCRdb's version includes in-frame clones alone and lacks a portion of them. Found here are hundreds of thousands of clones, roughly 87% of them singletons; the top ten hold 2.5% to 3.5%. Sequenced input: PBMCs or T cells enriched from blood (not recorded which). The receptors were sampled from a young woman who had recovered from COVID-19.

As concerns this clone: A read error may produce the germline difference seen at one junction end. In nucleotides, the CDR3 is TGTGCCAGCAGCTCTACAGGGGGCTGGAGCTTC. It encodes CASSSTGGWSF. The chain has TRBV5-4 and TRBJ2-7; 9 bases are shared with TRBD1. This CDR3 has 11 residues. Per germline, CDR1 SGHNT and CDR2 YYREEE (reference sequence).

V is TRBV5-6 and J is TRBJ2-6, with unresolved D. CDR1 SGHDT and CDR2 YYEEEE come from the germline V gene. The CDR3 is made up of 14 amino acids. V was shortened by 0 bases and J by 2 bases, with 3 bases between the two germline ends. This chain's CDR3 is CASSLGAGANVLTF. DNA for the CDR3: TGTGCCAGCAGCTTGGGAGCTGGGGCCAACGTCCTGACTTTC.

This sequence joins TRBV29-1 and TRBJ2-7; 10 positions agree with TRBD1. V was clipped by 7 bases and J by 3 bases; unmatched bases: 3. This CDR3 comprises 12 residues. Germline V gene sequence: CDR1 SQVTM, CDR2 ANQGSEA. CDR3 in amino acids: CSGGDRGYEQYF. CDR3 DNA sequence: TGCAGCGGGGGGGACAGGGGCTACGAGCAGTACTTC.

The V and J genes are TRBV2 and TRBJ1-4, with D maybe TRBD1 (6 bases). This CDR3 spans 12 amino acids. V was clipped by 11 bases and J by 5 bases, with 12 bases between them. Germline CDR1 and CDR2: SNHLY and FYNNEI. The CDR3 DNA reads TGTGCCGGGGGGGCAGGGAATGAAAAACTGTTTTTT. It specifies CAGGAGNEKLFF.

CDR3 amino acids: CASSPGSGSSYEQYF. The CDR3 DNA sequence: TGTGCCAGCAGCCCTGGTAGCGGGAGTTCCTACGAGCAGTACTTC. This chain connects TRBV7-2 to TRBJ2-7; 9 positions match TRBD2. Germline assignment: CDR1 SGHTA and CDR2 FQGNSA. The junction had 6 bases not matched to a gene; V was cut back by 5 bases and J by 1 base. CDR3 length: 15 residues. The whole variable domain, filled in from reference TRBV7-2 and TRBJ2-7, reads GAGVSQSPSNKVTEKGKDVELRCDPISGHTALYWYRQSLGQGLEFLIYFQGNSAPDKSGLPSDRFSAERTGGSVSTLTIQRTQQEDSAVYLCASSPGSGSSYEQYFGPGTRLTVT.

The rearrangement links TRBV28 to TRBJ1-6; no definite D call. Per the germline V gene, CDR1 is MDHEN and CDR2 is SYDVKM. Deletions cut 5 bases from V and 3 bases from J, with 2 bases between. The CDR3 length is 12 residues. Here the CDR3 reads CASSLYNSPLHF. The CDR3 nucleotides are TGTGCCAGCAGTCTCTATAATTCACCCCTCCACTTT. Full variable domain (rest looked up from reference TRBV28 and TRBJ1-6): DVKVTQSSRYLVKRTGEKVFLECVQDMDHENMFWYRQDPGLGLRLIYFSYDVKMKEKGDIPEGYSVSREKKERFSLILESASTNQTSMYLCASSLYNSPLHFGNGTRLTVT.

On this clone itself: At one end the junction does not follow the germline gene, possibly because of a read error. V usage is TRBV4-1 and J usage is TRBJ1-2; TRBD1 is a possible D gene (6 bases). Germline values: CDR1 MGHRA, CDR2 YSYEKL. This CDR3 is 12 amino acids long. The CDR3 DNA is TGCGCCAGCAGCCAACTACAGGGAGATTACAGCTTC. Encoded protein: CASSQLQGDYSF.

The chain uses TRBV12-5 and TRBJ2-1; 12 nucleotides line up with TRBD2. Germline CDR1 reads LGHNT; CDR2 reads FRNRAP. The V and J ends lost 5 bases and 2 bases, in that order; junction bases with no gene match: 1. The CDR3 loop spans 15 amino acids. The CDR3 nucleotides are TGTGCTAGTGGTCTAGCGGGAGGGACCTACAATGAGCAGTTCTTC. Its protein is CASGLAGGTYNEQFF.

The chain carries TRBV6-5 and TRBJ2-5, with TRBD1 as a possible D gene (5 bases). Per germline, CDR1 MNHEY and CDR2 SVGAGI. The V gene lost 5 bases and the J gene lost 6 bases, with 16 bases spanning the gap. This CDR3 spans 14 amino acids. The CDR3: CASSPTWGKKTQYF. The DNA of the CDR3 is TGTGCCAGCAGTCCCACGTGGGGCAAAAAGACCCAGTACTTC.

This clone was detected once. The chain carries TRBV7-9 and TRBJ2-3; 9 bases match TRBD2. The V gene's germline CDR1 is SEHNR and CDR2 FQNEAQ (reference sequence). With 5 bases clipped from V and 4 bases from J, the junction kept 7 bases outside the gene matches. The CDR3 runs to 15 residues. This CDR3 is CASSIRGLAADTQYF. In DNA, the CDR3 is TGTGCCAGCAGCATCCGGGGACTAGCAGCAGATACGCAGTATTTT. Drawing the rest from reference TRBV7-9 and TRBJ2-3, the complete variable domain is DTGVSQNPRHKITKRGQNVTFRCDPISEHNRLYWYRQTLGQGPEFLTYFQNEAQLEKSRLLSDRFSAERPKGSFSTLEIQRTEQGDSAMYLCASSIRGLAADTQYFGPGTRLTVL.

The DNA of the CDR3 is TGTGCCAGCAGCCATCTGGGACTAGCGGGGGCGAGCTCCTACGAGCAGTACTTC. This translates into CASSHLGLAGASSYEQYF. This rearrangement joins TRBV4-2 to TRBJ2-7, with TRBD2 identical over 14 bases. After removal of 3 bases from V and 0 bases from J, the junction contained 7 bases not matched to a gene. This CDR3 is 18 amino acids long. The V gene's germline CDR1 is LGHNA and CDR2 YNFKEQ.

This chain joins TRBV27 and TRBJ1-4; D is perhaps TRBD1 (5 bases). The CDR3 consists of 16 residues. V shed 5 bases and J shed 5 bases, with 18 bases lying between them. CDR1 is MNHEY and CDR2 is SMNVEV in the germline V gene (reference sequence). Here the CDR3 reads CASSPLDGAVNEKLFF. DNA for the CDR3: TGTGCCAGCAGTCCTCTCGATGGGGCAGTCAATGAAAAACTGTTTTTT.

The genes are TRBV19 and TRBJ1-2, with TRBD1 matching 8 bases. CDR1 LNHDA and CDR2 SQIVND come from the germline V gene (reference sequence). Unmatched junction bases numbered 13, after V lost 9 bases and J lost 1 base. This CDR3 has 16 residues. The chain's CDR3 is CARSFRQGAYNYGYTF. The CDR3, as DNA: TGTGCCAGATCCTTTCGGCAGGGGGCATATAACTATGGCTACACCTTC.

This clone was observed a single time. The chain employs TRBV7-9 and TRBJ2-5; 9 bases agree with TRBD2. Germline lookup yields CDR1 SEHNR and CDR2 FQNEAQ (reference sequence). V was pared by 5 bases and J by 5 bases, with 9 bases of the junction left unmatched. The CDR3 loop spans 15 amino acids. CDR3 amino acids: CASSPGAGGPETQYF. The CDR3, as DNA: TGTGCCAGCAGCCCAGGGGCGGGAGGGCCTGAGACCCAGTACTTC.

The V gene is TRBV5-6, the J gene TRBJ2-1; tentative D call: TRBD2 (5 bases). Germline V CDR1 and CDR2: SGHDT, YYEEEE. V lost 7 bases and J 6 bases, leaving 14 bases between the germline ends. The CDR3 has 13 amino acids. CDR3 in DNA: TGTGCCAGCGCGGGTGGGGAGACCAATGAGCAGTTCTTC. The encoded protein is CASAGGETNEQFF.

This clone was counted a single time. The chain carries TRBV18 and TRBJ1-3; 8 nucleotides agree with TRBD1. Germline CDR1 is KGHSH and CDR2 is LQKENI. V trimming: 5 bases; J trimming: 1 base; junction bases outside the gene matches: 4. The CDR3 spans 15 residues. Written as DNA, the CDR3 is TGTGCCAGCTCAACGGACAGGGTGTCTGGAAACACCATATATTTT. Protein product: CASSTDRVSGNTIYF.

The J gene is TRBJ1-1, the V gene TRBV4-1; no clear D gene. This CDR3 spans 15 amino acids. V gave up 4 bases and J gave up 2 bases, with 14 bases separating them. CDR1 is MGHRA and CDR2 is YSYEKL in the germline V gene. CDR3 sequence (DNA): TGCGCCAGCAGCCTGCGGGTACTTGGTAACACTGAAGCTTTCTTT. This gives the protein CASSLRVLGNTEAFF.

The V gene is TRBV5-1, the J gene TRBJ2-7; the match to TRBD1 covers 7 bases. This CDR3 comprises 13 residues. V was clipped by 4 bases and J by 3 bases; unmatched bases: 4. Germline loops: CDR1 SGHRS, CDR2 YFSETQ. The CDR3 here is CASSRRQGYEQYF. CDR3 bases: TGCGCCAGCAGCAGGCGACAGGGCTACGAGCAGTACTTC.

The rearrangement links TRBV7-9 to TRBJ2-5; 7 nucleotides match TRBD1. The CDR3 totals 13 residues. V was pared by 3 bases and J by 2 bases, with 0 bases of the junction left unmatched. Germline CDR1 SEHNR, CDR2 FQNEAQ (reference sequence). The CDR3 region is CASSLGQQETQYF. The DNA of the CDR3 is TGTGCCAGCAGCTTGGGACAGCAAGAGACCCAGTACTTC.

V gene TRBV29-1 combines with J gene TRBJ2-7; 7 bases match TRBD2. Germline V lookup: CDR1 SQVTM, CDR2 ANQGSEA. Trimming cost V 0 bases and J 6 bases; bases outside gene matches: 11. The CDR3 length is 15 residues. For the CDR3, the DNA is TGCAGCGTTGAAGATTCACGGGGGGAGGGGCTCGAGCAGTACTTC. It encodes CSVEDSRGEGLEQYF.

The rearrangement links TRBV28 to TRBJ2-7; TRBD2 matches at 7 bases. CDR1 is MDHEN and CDR2 is SYDVKM in the germline V gene. This CDR3 has 19 amino acids. V was pared by 4 bases and J by 1 base, with 19 bases of the junction left unmatched. CDR3 amino acids: CASSSRLLADPISSYEQYF. The CDR3 DNA reads TGTGCCAGCAGTTCACGGCTCCTAGCGGACCCCATCAGTTCCTACGAGCAGTACTTC.

This chain uses TRBV28 with TRBJ2-7; 10 bases are a match to TRBD2. The CDR3 loop spans 15 amino acids. J was trimmed by 4 bases and V by 5 bases; bases with no gene match: 8. Germline V gene sequence: CDR1 MDHEN, CDR2 SYDVKM. CDR3 protein: CASSLLTSGLYEQYF. In DNA form, the CDR3 reads TGTGCCAGCAGTCTCCTGACTAGCGGGCTTTACGAGCAGTACTTC.

V and J are TRBV7-9 and TRBJ1-1; 8 bases align to TRBD1. The germline gives CDR1 SEHNR, CDR2 FQNEAQ (reference sequence). This CDR3 comprises 16 residues. The junction had 8 bases not matched to a gene; V was cut back by 5 bases and J by 0 bases. The CDR3 loop is CASSQGQAFMNTEAFF. The CDR3 DNA follows: TGTGCCAGCAGCCAGGGACAGGCGTTTATGAACACTGAAGCTTTCTTT.

The chain carries TRBV7-9 and TRBJ1-6; 9 nucleotides line up with TRBD1. The CDR3 extends over 15 amino acids. From germline, CDR1 is SEHNR and CDR2 FQNEAQ (reference sequence). The junction had 8 bases not matched to a gene; V was cut back by 5 bases and J by 9 bases. This CDR3 is CASSEGGQGISPLHF. The CDR3 nucleotides are TGTGCCAGCAGCGAAGGGGGACAGGGAATTTCACCCCTCCACTTT.

The rearrangement links TRBV19 to TRBJ1-1, with 8 positions matching TRBD1. Germline V gives CDR1 LNHDA, CDR2 SQIVND (reference sequence). The CDR3 spans 16 residues. V gave up 6 bases and J gave up 4 bases; unmatched junction bases: 13. CDR3 in DNA: TGTGCCAGTAGACGTACGGTTGACAGGGGAGGCACTGAAGCTTTCTTT. Protein product: CASRRTVDRGGTEAFF.

This chain uses TRBV19 with TRBJ1-2; D call uncertain. In germline, CDR1 is LNHDA, CDR2 SQIVND (reference sequence). The V end lost 5 bases, the J end lost 5 bases, and 21 bases lay between the germline ends. The CDR3 covers 16 residues. CDR3 DNA sequence: TGTGCCAGTAGTCCCCGGCTGGCAGAACCTAGTTATGGCTACACCTTC. Translated, it gives CASSPRLAEPSYGYTF.

This clone has only one observation. This chain links TRBV27 with TRBJ2-7; 9 bases map to TRBD1. CDR1 and CDR2 (germline): MNHEY, SMNVEV (reference sequence). The CDR3 runs to 15 residues. The trim removed 5 bases at V and 5 bases at J, leaving 10 bases unmatched. CDR3 protein: CASSVRQQGADEQYF. DNA for the CDR3: TGTGCCAGCAGTGTCCGACAACAGGGGGCGGACGAGCAGTACTTC.

This clone has more than one count but fewer than ten. The V and J genes are TRBV5-4 and TRBJ2-7, with 12 bases matching TRBD2. CDR1 and CDR2 from the germline V gene are SGHNT and YYREEE (reference sequence). CDR3 length: 15 amino acids. The ends lost 3 bases at V and 4 bases at J; junction bases unmatched: 5. The CDR3, as DNA: TGTGCCAGCAGCTCGACTAGCGGGAGTGTGTACGAGCAGTACTTC. Its translation: CASSSTSGSVYEQYF. The whole variable domain, remainder taken from reference TRBV5-4 and TRBJ2-7, is ETGVTQSPTHLIKTRGQQVTLRCSSQSGHNTVSWYQQALGQGPQFIFQYYREEENGRGNFPPRFSGLQFPNYSSELNVNALELDDSALYLCASSSTSGSVYEQYFGPGTRLTVT.

The rearrangement links TRBV11-3 to TRBJ2-7, with D possibly TRBD2 on 6 matching bases. This CDR3 is built from 13 residues. Germline V gives CDR1 SGHNT, CDR2 YENEEA. The germline V and J ends were trimmed by 5 bases and 7 bases, with 15 bases remaining between them. The CDR3 sequence is CASSPSGDPEQYF. For the CDR3, the DNA is TGTGCCAGCAGCCCCTCGGGGGATCCTGAGCAGTACTTC. Complete variable domain (other parts from reference TRBV11-3 and TRBJ2-7): EAGVVQSPRYKIIEKKQPVAFWCNPISGHNTLYWYLQNLGQGPELLIRYENEEAVDDSQLPKDRFSAERLKGVDSTLKIQPAELGDSAVYLCASSPSGDPEQYFGPGTRLTVT.

The V call is TRBV10-2, the J call TRBJ2-7; 10 bases line up with TRBD2. CDR1 and CDR2 (germline): WSHSY, SAAADI. CDR3 size: 18 residues. J was trimmed by 3 bases and V by 2 bases; bases with no gene match: 13. The CDR3 loop is CASSEILIAGGTLYEQYF. CDR3 nucleotides: TGCGCCAGCAGTGAGATCTTGATAGCGGGGGGCACACTCTACGAGCAGTACTTC.

V and J are TRBV2 and TRBJ1-5; 9 bases map to TRBD1. Trimming cost V 8 bases and J 3 bases; bases outside gene matches: 8. Per germline, CDR1 SNHLY and CDR2 FYNNEI. The CDR3 length is 15 residues. The CDR3 loop reads CASGADRGNNQPQHF. The CDR3 DNA follows: TGTGCCAGCGGAGCGGACAGGGGAAACAATCAGCCCCAGCATTTT. Looking up the rest from reference TRBV2 and TRBJ1-5 gives the full variable domain: EPEVTQTPSHQVTQMGQEVILRCVPISNHLYFYWYRQILGQKVEFLVSFYNNEISEKSEIFDDQFSVERPDGSNFTLKIRSTKLEDSAMYFCASGADRGNNQPQHFGDGTRLSIL.